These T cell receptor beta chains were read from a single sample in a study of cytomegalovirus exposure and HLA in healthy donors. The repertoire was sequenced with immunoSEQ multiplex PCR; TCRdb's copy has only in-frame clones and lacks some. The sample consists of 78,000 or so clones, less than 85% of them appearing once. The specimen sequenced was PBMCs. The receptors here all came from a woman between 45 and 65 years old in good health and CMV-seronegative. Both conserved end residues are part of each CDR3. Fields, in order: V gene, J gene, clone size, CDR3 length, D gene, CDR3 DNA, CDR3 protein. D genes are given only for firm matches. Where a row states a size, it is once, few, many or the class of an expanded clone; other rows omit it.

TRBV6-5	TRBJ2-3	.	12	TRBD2	TGTGCCAGCAGGGGGGGGTGGGATACGCAGTATTTT	CASRGGWDTQYF
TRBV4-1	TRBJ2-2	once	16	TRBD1	TGCGCCAGCAGCCATCCCGACAGGGCAAACACCGGGGAGCTGTTTTTT	CASSHPDRANTGELFF
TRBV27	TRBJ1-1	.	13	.	TGTGCCAGCAGACGAACAGGGAACACTGAAGCTTTCTTT	CASRRTGNTEAFF
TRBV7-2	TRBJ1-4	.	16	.	TGTGCCAGCAGCTACCCAAGAGGGAGGAAGGATGAAAAACTGTTTTTT	CASSYPRGRKDEKLFF
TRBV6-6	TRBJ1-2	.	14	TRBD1	TGTGCCAGCACTGGACAGGGAGGTCCCTATGGCTACACCTTC	CASTGQGGPYGYTF
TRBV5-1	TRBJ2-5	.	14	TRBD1	TGCGCCAGCAGCCAGGGGGCCGTTGGAGAGACCCAGTACTTC	CASSQGAVGETQYF
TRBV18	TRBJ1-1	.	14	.	TGTGCCAGCTCAGCCGGGCGGGGAAGGGCTGAAGCTTTCTTT	CASSAGRGRAEAFF
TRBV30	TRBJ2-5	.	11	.	TGTGCCTGGAGTATGGGAGAGGCCCAGTACTTC	CAWSMGEAQYF
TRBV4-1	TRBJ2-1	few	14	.	TGCGCCAGCAGGGGTCAGGGAGGAAACAATGAGCAGTTCTTC	CASRGQGGNNEQFF
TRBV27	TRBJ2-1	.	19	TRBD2	TGTGCCAGCAGTCCCGGGACTAGCGGGAACCCCGGATCCTACAATGAGCAGTTCTTC	CASSPGTSGNPGSYNEQFF
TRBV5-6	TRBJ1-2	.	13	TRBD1	TGTGCCAGCAGCGTGGGACAGGGGAGGGGCTACACCTTC	CASSVGQGRGYTF
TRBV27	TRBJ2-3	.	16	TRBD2	TGTGCCAGCAGTCTGACTAGCGGTGCTAGCACAGATACGCAGTATTTT	CASSLTSGASTDTQYF
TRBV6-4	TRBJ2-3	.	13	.	TGTGCCAGCAGTGAGCGGGACACAGATACGCAGTATTTT	CASSERDTDTQYF
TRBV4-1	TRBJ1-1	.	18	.	TGCGCCAGCAGCCAACTTACATCCCGGGCAGGGTCGAACACTGAAGCTTTCTTT	CASSQLTSRAGSNTEAFF
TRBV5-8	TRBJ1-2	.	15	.	TGTGCCAGCAGCTTGAGTAGGGGGTCGAACTATGGCTACACCTTC	CASSLSRGSNYGYTF
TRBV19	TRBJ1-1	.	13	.	TGTGCCAGTAGTATAGGAGGGAGCACTGAAGCTTTCTTT	CASSIGGSTEAFF
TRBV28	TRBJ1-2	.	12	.	TGTGCCAGCAGTAATGCAGGGTATGGCTACACCTTC	CASSNAGYGYTF
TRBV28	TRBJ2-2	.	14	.	TGTGCCAGCAGGTACGGGGTTAACACCGGGGAGCTGTTTTTT	CASRYGVNTGELFF
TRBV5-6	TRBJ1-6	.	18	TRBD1	TGTGCCAGCAGCTTGGCAGGGTCAGGGGGCGCGGGTAATTCACCCCTCCACTTT	CASSLAGSGGAGNSPLHF
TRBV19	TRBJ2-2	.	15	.	TGTGCCAGTAGTATTTCCACAGGGCCCACCGGGGAGCTGTTTTTT	CASSISTGPTGELFF
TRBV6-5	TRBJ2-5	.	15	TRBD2	TGTGCCAGCAGTTACTCGATCTACGGGGGGGAGACCCAGTACTTC	CASSYSIYGGETQYF
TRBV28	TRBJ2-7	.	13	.	TGTGCCAGCAGGGAAAGGGGTCCCTACGAGCAGTACTTC	CASRERGPYEQYF
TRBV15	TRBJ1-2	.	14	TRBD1	TGTGCCACCAGCAGAGAAGGAGGGGGCCGAGGCTACACCTTC	CATSREGGGRGYTF
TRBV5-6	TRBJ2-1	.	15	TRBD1	TGTGCCAGCAGCCGCCGGGACAGAGGCTACAATGAGCAGTTCTTC	CASSRRDRGYNEQFF
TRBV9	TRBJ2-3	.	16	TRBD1	TGTGCCAGCAGCGATTGGACAGGGGGCTTCCCAGATACGCAGTATTTT	CASSDWTGGFPDTQYF
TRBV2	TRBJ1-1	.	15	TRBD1	TGTGCCAGCAGAGCCTGGACAGGGGCGAACACTGAAGCTTTCTTT	CASRAWTGANTEAFF
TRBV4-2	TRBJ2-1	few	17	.	TGTGCCAGCAGCCGGACTCGGGGGAGGCTAACCTACAATGAGCAGTTCTTC	CASSRTRGRLTYNEQFF
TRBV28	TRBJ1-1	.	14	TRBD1	TGTGCCAGCAGTGGGACAGTCATGAACACTGAAGCTTTCTTT	CASSGTVMNTEAFF
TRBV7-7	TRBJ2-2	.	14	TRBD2	TGTGCTAGCGCCTCCCTAGCGGGGCCCGGGGAGCTGTTTTTT	CASASLAGPGELFF
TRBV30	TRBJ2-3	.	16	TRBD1	TGTGCCTGGAGTGAAGGACAGGCGGCTAGCACAGATACGCAGTATTTT	CAWSEGQAASTDTQYF
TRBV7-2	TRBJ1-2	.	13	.	TGTGCCAGCAGCTTTGAGATAAACTATGGCTACACCTTC	CASSFEINYGYTF
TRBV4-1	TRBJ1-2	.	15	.	TGCGCCAGCAGCCACTCTCAGGGCCAACTCTATGGCTACACCTTC	CASSHSQGQLYGYTF
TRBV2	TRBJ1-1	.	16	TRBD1	TGTGCCAGCTGTCTTCCGGGACAGGGGAATTACACTGAAGCTTTCTTT	CASCLPGQGNYTEAFF
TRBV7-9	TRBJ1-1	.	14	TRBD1	TGTGCCAGCAGCCTGGACAGGGGGAGCACTGAAGCTTTCTTT	CASSLDRGSTEAFF
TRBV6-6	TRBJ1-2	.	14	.	TGTGCCAGCAGTTTAGGGAGAAGTTCGAAAGGCTACACCTTC	CASSLGRSSKGYTF
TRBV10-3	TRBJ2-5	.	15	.	TGTGCCATCAGTGCCGGGAACCCTTCGATAGAGACCCAGTACTTC	CAISAGNPSIETQYF
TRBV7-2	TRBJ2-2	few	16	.	TGTGCCAGCAGCCCAGGTTACACCTTAAACACCGGGGAGCTGTTTTTT	CASSPGYTLNTGELFF
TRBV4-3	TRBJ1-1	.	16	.	TGCGCCAGCAGCCAAGCGTACAGGGCGGGGGACACTGAAGCTTTCTTT	CASSQAYRAGDTEAFF
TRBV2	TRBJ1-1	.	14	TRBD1	TGTGCCAGCAGGATGGAAACAGGGGGCACTGAAGCTTTCTTT	CASRMETGGTEAFF
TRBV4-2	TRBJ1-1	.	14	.	TGTGCCAGCAGCTCCCGGACAGAGAACACTGAAGCTTTCTTT	CASSSRTENTEAFF
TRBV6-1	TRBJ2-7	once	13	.	TGTGCCAGCAGTTTGGGAGACCTTTACGAGCAGTACTTC	CASSLGDLYEQYF
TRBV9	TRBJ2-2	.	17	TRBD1	TGTGCCAGCAGCGCGGGGACAGGCGCTTCCCACACCGGGGAGCTGTTTTTT	CASSAGTGASHTGELFF
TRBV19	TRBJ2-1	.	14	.	TGTGCCAGCGCGCCAGCAGGTTTAAACAATGAGCAGTTCTTC	CASAPAGLNNEQFF
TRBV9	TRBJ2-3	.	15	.	TGTGCCAGCAGCCCACTTACAACTTGGGCGGATACGCAGTATTTT	CASSPLTTWADTQYF
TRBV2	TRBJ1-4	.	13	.	TGTGCGAGTCGAGGGACAACTAATGAAAAACTGTTTTTT	CASRGTTNEKLFF
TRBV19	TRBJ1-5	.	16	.	TGTGCCAGTAGTATAGTCGCCCGGGGGAGCGATCAGCCCCAGCATTTT	CASSIVARGSDQPQHF
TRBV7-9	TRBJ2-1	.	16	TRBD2	TGTGCCAGCAGCCTTACTAGCGGGGGACGATACAATGAGCAGTTCTTC	CASSLTSGGRYNEQFF
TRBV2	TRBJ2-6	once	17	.	TGTGCCAGCACCTTGGGACTGAGGAGGGCCGGGGCCAACGTCCTGACTTTC	CASTLGLRRAGANVLTF
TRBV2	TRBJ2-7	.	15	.	TGTGCCAGCAGAGGAGCGGCCTTGACAACCTACGAGCAGTACTTC	CASRGAALTTYEQYF
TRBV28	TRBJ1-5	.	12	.	TGTGCCAGCGGCGGCAGCCTCCCCGGGGGTTCTTTT	CASGGSLPGGSF
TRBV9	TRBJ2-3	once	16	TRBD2	TGTGCCAGCAGCGTAGGTCCAGCGGGGGGCACAGATACGCAGTATTTT	CASSVGPAGGTDTQYF
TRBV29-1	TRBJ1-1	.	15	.	TGCAGCGTCCTAGGCCAGTCTTCTTTGCCCACTGAAGCTTTCTTT	CSVLGQSSLPTEAFF
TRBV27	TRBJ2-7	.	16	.	TGTGCCAGCAGTTTATTTCTTGGCGGACAAGAATACGAGCAGTACTTC	CASSLFLGGQEYEQYF
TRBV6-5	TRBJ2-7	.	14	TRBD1	TGTGCCAGCAGGCCCCCGGGACAGGGTTACGAGCAGTACTTC	CASRPPGQGYEQYF